This TCR beta chain was captured in a study of siplizumab effects on memory and regulatory T cells. Study-wide results and caveats: No naive or memory phenotype could be assigned to roughly 80-95% of proliferating clones. Siplizumab caused a significant drop in alloreactive sequences traceable to unstimulated CD4+ memory cells. No functional test confirmed suppression by proliferating siplizumab-culture Tregs.

The assay was immunoSEQ multiplex PCR, and TCRdb's table has in-frame clones only and misses some. The data hold around 95,000 clones, with around 92% observed a single time. This clone was detected once. Its antigen is not identified. Sequenced material: CD4+ T cells sorted from blood. This clonotype was obtained from a human donor in good health.

DNA of the CDR3: TGTGCCAGTAGTCCCGGAGCAGCGAACACCGGGGAGCTGTTTTTT. Translated, it gives CASSPGAANTGELFF. The J gene is TRBJ2-2, the V gene TRBV19; D gene uncertain. Germline V gene data show CDR1 as LNHDA and CDR2 as SQIVND (reference sequence). The CDR3 is made up of 15 amino acids. Trimming took 5 bases from V and 0 from J, leaving 10 bases between them.